This T cell receptor beta chain was sequenced for a study of CD8 T cells in ankylosing spondylitis (dated by TCRdb to about 2017). With respect to the entire study: The study set out to find disease-linked TCR variants by profiling T cell receptor beta repertoires in ankylosing spondylitis patients and healthy donors. Peripheral blood samples were taken, and synovial fluid was additionally collected from ankylosing spondylitis patients. The whole study cohort included 85 to 120 healthy donors and 20 to 25 ankylosing spondylitis patients.

TCRdb records Illumina HiSeq 2500 as the sequencer. Quantitative 5'-RACE with molecular barcodes was the method used to prepare the TCR beta libraries. Concerning the study's data processing: A new computational method, built on a probabilistic model of VDJ rearrangement, was used to identify disease-linked TCR variants. The raw public data were reprocessed by TCRdb itself: fastp quality trimming at Q25, MiXCR clonotype calling, in-frame beta chains only. A single entry per CDR3 protein holds the most common genes and DNA from its merged rows. These V and J calls rely on TCRdb rather than the paper's analysis. This sample gives fewer than 550,000 distinct CDR3 sequences in total; approximately 5.3% of them show up just once. Together, the top ten hold roughly 3.5% of the sample. The cysteine opens and the phenylalanine closes a CDR3 of 12 amino acids. Here the CDR3 DNA is all that survives: 36 bases in frame from base 1. The junction shows trimming of 6 bases on V and 7 bases on J, and the gene matches do not reach 3 bases of it. CDR1 and CDR2 were assigned from the germline V gene as ENHRY and SYGVKD.

Study-wide conclusions, independent of this receptor: The disease-linked clones were reported as significantly enriched in matched synovial fluid samples from ankylosing spondylitis patients. Some TCR beta motif variants had previously been reported in synovial fluid and blood of reactive arthritis patients, which suggested common disease-initiation mechanisms. A TCR beta motif of several highly homologous amino acid variants appeared characteristic of blood from ankylosing spondylitis patients. In peripheral blood, the disease-linked clones were found at relatively low frequencies and had a CD8+ phenotype.

This clonotype was detected many times. What antigen it recognizes has not been identified. Base qualities are not provided; no much larger clone lies one nucleotide away. Rearrangement joined TRBV10-3 to TRBJ2-1, with 7 bases aligning to TRBD1. This clonotype was obtained from a male donor with ankylosing spondylitis. The sample comprised blood, either unsorted or a sorted T cell fraction (not recorded which). The DNA sequence is TGTGCCATCAGAGTACAGGGGAATGAGCAGTTCTTC. This yields the protein CAIRVQGNEQFF.